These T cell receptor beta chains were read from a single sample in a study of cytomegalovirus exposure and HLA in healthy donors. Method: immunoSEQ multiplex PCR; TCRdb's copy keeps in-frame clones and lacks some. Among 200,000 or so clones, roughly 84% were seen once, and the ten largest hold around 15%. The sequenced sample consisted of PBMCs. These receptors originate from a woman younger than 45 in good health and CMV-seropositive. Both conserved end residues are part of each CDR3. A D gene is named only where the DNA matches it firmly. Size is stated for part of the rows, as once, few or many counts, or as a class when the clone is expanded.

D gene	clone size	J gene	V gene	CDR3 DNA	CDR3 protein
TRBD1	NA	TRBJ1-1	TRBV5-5	TGTGCCAGCATTGGGGACAGTGAAGCTTTCTTT	CASIGDSEAFF
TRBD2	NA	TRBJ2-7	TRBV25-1	TGTGCCAGCAGTGAATATACCTCTGGCGGGAGGTCCTACGAGCAGTACTTC	CASSEYTSGGRSYEQYF
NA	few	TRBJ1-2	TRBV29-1	TGCAGCGTTGAACGAGTCGGCTACACCTTC	CSVERVGYTF
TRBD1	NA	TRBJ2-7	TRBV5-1	TGCGCCAGCAGCTTAACAGGGGACAAATACGAGCAGTACTTC	CASSLTGDKYEQYF
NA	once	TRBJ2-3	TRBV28	TGTGCCAGCAGTACCTACGGAGATACGCAGTATTTT	CASSTYGDTQYF
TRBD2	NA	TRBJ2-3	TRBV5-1	TGCGCCAGCAGCTTGGAACTAGCGGGAGTTTTGGGCACAGATACGCAGTATTTT	CASSLELAGVLGTDTQYF
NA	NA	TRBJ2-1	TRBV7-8	TGTGCCAGCAGCCTACGGGGTGAGCAGTTCTTC	CASSLRGEQFF
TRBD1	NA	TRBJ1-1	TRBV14	TGTGCCAGCAGCAAGGACAGGGTCACTGAAGCTTTCTTT	CASSKDRVTEAFF
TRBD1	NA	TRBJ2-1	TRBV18	TGTGCCAGCTCACCGGGGACAGGGGCTTACAATGAGCAGTTCTTC	CASSPGTGAYNEQFF
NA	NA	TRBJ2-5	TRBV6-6	TGTGCCAGCAGTTACTGGGGAGGGCAGGGGGAGACCCAGTACTTC	CASSYWGGQGETQYF
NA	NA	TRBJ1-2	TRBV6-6	TGTGCCACCGGTCACCCATCCCAAAACTATGGCTACACCTTC	CATGHPSQNYGYTF
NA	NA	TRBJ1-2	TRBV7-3	TGTGCCAGCAGCTTAGGTCGGGGGACGGTCTATGGCTACACCTTC	CASSLGRGTVYGYTF
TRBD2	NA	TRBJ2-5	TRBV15	TGTGCCACCAGTGTGAAGCGGGAGGGGGCGGAGACCCAGTACTTC	CATSVKREGAETQYF
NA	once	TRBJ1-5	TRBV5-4	TGTGCCAGCAGCTTGGGTCTGTTCGGAGGGCCCCAGCATTTT	CASSLGLFGGPQHF
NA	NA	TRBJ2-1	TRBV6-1	TGTGCCAGCCTAGCAGGGGTCAGCTCCTACAATGAGCAGTTCTTC	CASLAGVSSYNEQFF
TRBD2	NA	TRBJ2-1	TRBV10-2	TGCGCCAGCAGTTCGAGTTCCGGGAGGCTGAATGAGCAGTTCTTC	CASSSSSGRLNEQFF
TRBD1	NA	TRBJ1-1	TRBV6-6	TGTGCCAGCAGTTCGGGACAGGGCGGCGGTGAAGCTTTCTTT	CASSSGQGGGEAFF
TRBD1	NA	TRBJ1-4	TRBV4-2	TGTGCCAGCAGCCAAGGGGACAGAATTAATGAAAAACTGTTTTTT	CASSQGDRINEKLFF
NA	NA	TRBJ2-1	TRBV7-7	TGTGCTAGCAGCTTAGCGCAGGTTAAGGAGCAGTTCTTC	CASSLAQVKEQFF
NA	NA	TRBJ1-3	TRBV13	TGTGCCAGCAGCTTATTGGGCTCCTCTGGAAACACCATATATTTT	CASSLLGSSGNTIYF
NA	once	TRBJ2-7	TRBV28	TGTGCCAGCAGTTATCTGTTTAGCGAGCACTCCTACGAGCAGTACTTC	CASSYLFSEHSYEQYF
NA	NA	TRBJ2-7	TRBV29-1	TGCAGCGCACAATTATTTGCGGCCTCCGAGCAGTACTTC	CSAQLFAASEQYF
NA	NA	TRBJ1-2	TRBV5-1	TGCGCCAGCAGCCCTGACAGCTATGGCTACACCTTC	CASSPDSYGYTF
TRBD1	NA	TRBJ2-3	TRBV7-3	TGTGCCAGCAGGGGGACAGTCACAGATACGCAGTATTTT	CASRGTVTDTQYF
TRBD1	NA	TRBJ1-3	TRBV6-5	TGTGCCAGCAGGACAGGGATTTTGGGAAACACCATATATTTT	CASRTGILGNTIYF
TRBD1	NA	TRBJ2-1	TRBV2	TGTGCCAGCAGTTCCGGGACAGGGAACAATGAGCAGTTCTTC	CASSSGTGNNEQFF
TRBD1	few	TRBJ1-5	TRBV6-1	TGTGCCAGCAGTGCCGGGACAGTATATAGCAATCAGCCCCAGCATTTT	CASSAGTVYSNQPQHF
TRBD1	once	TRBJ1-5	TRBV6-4	TGTGCCAGCAGCTTCGACAGGGATTATAGCAATCAGCCCCAGCATTTT	CASSFDRDYSNQPQHF
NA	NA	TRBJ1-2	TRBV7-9	TGTGCCAGCAGCTTACTCGCAGGGAACAGCGGCTACACCTTC	CASSLLAGNSGYTF
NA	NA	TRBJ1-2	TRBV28	TGTGCCAGCAGTTCGCAAAGTACAGGTAGCTATGGCTACACCTTC	CASSSQSTGSYGYTF
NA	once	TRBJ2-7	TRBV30	TGTGCCTGGAGTGTAGGGCAGGGAATTTACGAGCAGTACTTC	CAWSVGQGIYEQYF
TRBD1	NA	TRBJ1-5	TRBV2	TGTGCCAGCAGTGGACAGGGCGCAGGTATTCAGCCCCAGCATTTT	CASSGQGAGIQPQHF
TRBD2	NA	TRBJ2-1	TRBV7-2	TGTGCCAGCAGCCCCGGTGGGTTTAGCGGGGGGTACAATGAGCAGTTCTTC	CASSPGGFSGGYNEQFF
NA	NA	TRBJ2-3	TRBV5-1	TGCGCCAGCAGCTCGACGGGTTATACAGATACGCAGTATTTT	CASSSTGYTDTQYF
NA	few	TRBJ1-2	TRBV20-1	TGCAGTGCTACAGCTAGCCGTGGCTACACCTTC	CSATASRGYTF
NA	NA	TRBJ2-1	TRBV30	TGTGCCGGGCGGAGGGTAGGGGGCTTCGATGAGCAGTTCTTC	CAGRRVGGFDEQFF
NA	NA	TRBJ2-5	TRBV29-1	TGCAGCGTTGAAGATCTTGTAGGGGCAGGAGAGACCCAGTACTTC	CSVEDLVGAGETQYF
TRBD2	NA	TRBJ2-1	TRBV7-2	TGTGCCAGCAGCCTACTAGCGGGAGGGCCGAATGAGCAGTTCTTC	CASSLLAGGPNEQFF
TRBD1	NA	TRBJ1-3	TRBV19	TGTGCCAGTACTATGGGACAGTACTCTGGAAACACCATATATTTT	CASTMGQYSGNTIYF
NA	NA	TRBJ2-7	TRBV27	TGTGCCAGCAGTCCCGGGACAATTCCCTACGAGCAGTACTTC	CASSPGTIPYEQYF
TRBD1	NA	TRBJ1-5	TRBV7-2	TGTGCCAGCAGCAGAGGGACAGGTAGGAGCAATCAGCCCCAGCATTTT	CASSRGTGRSNQPQHF
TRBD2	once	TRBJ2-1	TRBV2	TGTGCCAGCATATGGACTAGCGGTGAAGATGAGCAGTTCTTC	CASIWTSGEDEQFF
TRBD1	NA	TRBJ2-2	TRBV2	TGTGCCAGCAGGGGACAGGGCGTCACCGGGGAGCTGTTTTTT	CASRGQGVTGELFF
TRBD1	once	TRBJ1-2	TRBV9	TGTGCCAGCACCAGGGACAGGGCTCTTTATGGCTACACCTTC	CASTRDRALYGYTF